Presented here are 5 T cell receptor beta chains from one specimen sequenced in a study of T cell changes during pregnancy in multiple sclerosis. The method was immunoSEQ multiplex PCR; TCRdb's version includes in-frame clones alone and lacks a portion of them. The data hold just over 80,000 clones, with 90% to 95% observed a single time. Source: peripheral blood, taken in the second trimester of pregnancy. These receptors came from a female donor with multiple sclerosis, enrolled in a pregnancy study.

V usage is TRBV6-6 and J usage is TRBJ2-7; D is unclear. Trimming took 4 bases from V and 2 from J, leaving 3 bases between them. CDR3 length: 11 residues. Germline values: CDR1 MNHNY, CDR2 SVGAGI (reference sequence). CDR3 protein: CASSSAYEQYF. CDR3 nucleotide sequence: TGTGCCAGCAGTTCCGCCTACGAGCAGTACTTC.

The chain carries TRBV2 and TRBJ1-1; TRBD1 matches 7 bases. Germline V CDR1 and CDR2: SNHLY, FYNNEI. V lost 7 bases to trimming and J lost 4 bases; unmatched junction nucleotides: 6. The CDR3 runs to 13 residues. The CDR3 nucleotides read TGTGCCAGCAAACAGGGGCAAGGCACTGAAGCTTTCTTT. Protein product: CASKQGQGTEAFF.

The chain employs TRBV7-9 and TRBJ1-2; D might be TRBD1 (6 bases). V was shortened by 4 bases and J by 0 bases, with 15 bases between the two germline ends. The CDR3 has 16 amino acids. Germline V gives CDR1 SEHNR, CDR2 FQNEAQ (reference sequence). For the CDR3, the DNA is TGTGCCAGCAGCTCCGTATTGGGACATTCTAACTATGGCTACACCTTC. It codes for CASSSVLGHSNYGYTF.

The chain is built from TRBV5-1 and TRBJ2-7; 11 bases map to TRBD1. V gave up 4 bases and J gave up 2 bases; unmatched junction bases: 5. The CDR3 runs to 15 residues. The germline gives CDR1 SGHRS, CDR2 YFSETQ. The CDR3 spells CASSQRTGGAYEQYF. The CDR3, as DNA: TGCGCCAGCAGCCAAAGGACAGGGGGCGCCTACGAGCAGTACTTC.

The CDR3 spells CASSMGQGNIQYF. The CDR3 nucleotides read TGCGCCAGCAGCATGGGACAGGGGAACATTCAGTACTTC. The chain combines TRBV5-1 with TRBJ2-4, with TRBD1 matching 10 bases. In germline, CDR1 is SGHRS, CDR2 YFSETQ. Trimming took 4 bases from V and 7 from J; bases not matched to a gene: 2. The length of the CDR3 is 13 residues. The whole variable domain, filled in from reference TRBV5-1 and TRBJ2-4, reads KAGVTQTPRYLIKTRGQQVTLSCSPISGHRSVSWYQQTPGQGLQFLFEYFSETQRNKGNFPGRFSGRQFSNSRSEMNVSTLELGDSALYLCASSMGQGNIQYFGAGTRLSVL.